The rows below give T cell receptor beta chains drawn from one sample of a study of T cells in Graves' hyperthyroidism and ophthalmopathy. From the multiplex PCR reads, TCRdb called clonotypes with MiXCR, one entry per CDR3 protein. The repertoire consists of hundreds of thousands of distinct CDR3 sequences, with 15% to 20% occurring once and the leading ten covering approximately 3.8%. Sample: blood. These receptors came from a woman in her thirties with Graves' hyperthyroidism. Both conserved end residues are part of each CDR3. Fields, in order: V gene, clone size, CDR3 length, D gene, J gene, CDR3 DNA, CDR3 protein. The D gene is left open where the match is weak. Not all rows give a size; the values are once, few, many and, for expanded clones, a class.

>TRBV19|few|14|.|TRBJ2-2
TGTGCCAGTAGTATAGGGCATTACACCGGGGAGCTGTTTTTT
CASSIGHYTGELFF
>TRBV27|many|16|TRBD1|TRBJ2-3
TGTGCCAGCAGTGCCGGACAGGGGGCGCAAGAAGATACGCAGTATTTT
CASSAGQGAQEDTQYF
>TRBV5-1|many|15|TRBD2|TRBJ2-7
TGCGCCAGCAGGTCCACCTCTAGCGGGAGTTACGAGCAGTACTTC
CASRSTSSGSYEQYF
>TRBV4-3|few|13|TRBD1|TRBJ1-1
TGCGCCAGCAGCCAAGGGAGGACAGGAGAAGCTTTCTTT
CASSQGRTGEAFF
>TRBV28|many|13|.|TRBJ2-7
TGTGCCAGCAGTTTACGGTTCACCTACGAGCAGTACTTC
CASSLRFTYEQYF
>TRBV19|.|15|TRBD2|TRBJ2-3
TGTGCCAGTAGTACGAGACTAGCGGGAGCGTTTACGCAGTATTTT
CASSTRLAGAFTQYF
>TRBV30|many|15|.|TRBJ1-2
TGTGCCTGGAGTATAACCCACACAGGTGGATATGGCTACACCTTC
CAWSITHTGGYGYTF
>TRBV7-2|.|15|.|TRBJ2-3
TGTGCCAGCAGCTGCCGGGACCCCTTCACAGATACGCAGTATTTT
CASSCRDPFTDTQYF
>TRBV7-8|.|16|TRBD1|TRBJ1-5
TGTGCCAGCAGCCAGCCGGGACAGGGGGCTGGTCAGCCCCAGCATTTT
CASSQPGQGAGQPQHF
>TRBV3-1|few|14|TRBD2|TRBJ2-1
TGTGCCAGCAGCCAAGATCCTAGCGGGGAGAGGTGGTTCTTC
CASSQDPSGERWFF
>TRBV19|few|15|TRBD2|TRBJ2-7
TGTGCCAGTAGTCAAAGACTAGCGGGAGTCAACGAGCAGTACTTC
CASSQRLAGVNEQYF
>TRBV7-3|many|16|TRBD2|TRBJ2-3
TGTGCCAGCAGCTTTCGACTAGCGGGAGGGGGAGATACGCAGTATTTT
CASSFRLAGGGDTQYF
>TRBV11-2|few|15|TRBD1|TRBJ1-4
TGTGCCAGCAGCTTAGATCTGGGGACAGGCGGAAAACTGTTTTTT
CASSLDLGTGGKLFF
>TRBV30|many|16|.|TRBJ1-2
TGTGCCTGGAGTGTTTCCAGGCTGAGAGAATTCGACGGCTACACCTTC
CAWSVSRLREFDGYTF
>TRBV7-2|.|14|TRBD2|TRBJ2-1
TGTGCCAGCAAAGGACTAGCGGAATACAATGAGCAGTTCTTC
CASKGLAEYNEQFF
>TRBV6-1|many|17|TRBD2|TRBJ2-3
TGTGCCAGCAGGGTAGCGGGAGTTTTTGTGAGCACAGATACGCAGTATTTT
CASRVAGVFVSTDTQYF
>TRBV6-1|.|19|TRBD2|TRBJ2-2
TGTGCCAACAGCCTTCGTTTCACTATCCGGGGGGGCGGCACCGGGGAGCTGTTTTTT
CANSLRFTIRGGGTGELFF
>TRBV20-1|many|15|TRBD2|TRBJ2-3
TGCAGTGCTAGAGCACCGGGAGGGGACACAGATACGCAGTATTTT
CSARAPGGDTDTQYF
>TRBV10-3|many|14|.|TRBJ1-1
TGTGCCATCAGATTCGGACAGACGAACACTGAAGCTTTCTTT
CAIRFGQTNTEAFF
>TRBV19|.|11|.|TRBJ1-2
TGTGCCAGCGGTAACGCGGGCGGCTACACCTTC
CASGNAGGYTF
>TRBV27|many|18|TRBD2|TRBJ2-7
TGTGCCAGCAGTTTACGGACTAGCGGCCTCTTTAGCTCCTACGAGCAGTACTTC
CASSLRTSGLFSSYEQYF
>TRBV12-3/TRBV12-4|many|14|TRBD1|TRBJ1-5
TGTGCCAGCAGCCCAGGGGGGGTCAATCAGCCCCAGCATTTT
CASSPGGVNQPQHF
>TRBV6-5|.|16|.|TRBJ2-1
TGTGCCACCCGAAGGGGAATTGTGGGAGTAAGGAATGAGCAGTTCTTC
CATRRGIVGVRNEQFF
>TRBV12-3/TRBV12-4|many|14|TRBD1|TRBJ2-5
TGTGCCAGCAATCCCGGGACAGGGGAAGAGACCCAGTACTTC
CASNPGTGEETQYF
>TRBV12-3/TRBV12-4|many|18|TRBD2|TRBJ2-7
TGTGCCAGCAGTCGGGGACTAGTCACGGGGGGTGTGTTCGACGAGCAGTACTTC
CASSRGLVTGGVFDEQYF
>TRBV20-1|many|11|.|TRBJ1-5
TGCAGTGCAAGGCAGGGGTCGATCCAGCATTTT
CSARQGSIQHF
>TRBV9|.|15|TRBD1|TRBJ2-3
TGTGCCAGCAGCGGGACAGGGGGCTTCACAGATACGCAGTATTTT
CASSGTGGFTDTQYF
>TRBV2|.|12|.|TRBJ2-7
TGTGCCAGCAGTGCTCAGCGAGCTAGATGGGCCTTC
CASSAQRARWAF
>TRBV5-5|few|15|.|TRBJ1-3
TGTGCCAGCAGCTCATTAGACAACTCTGGAAACACCATATATTTT
CASSSLDNSGNTIYF
>TRBV28|.|14|.|TRBJ1-3
TGTGCCAGCAACGTACAGGGCTCTGGAAACACCATATATTTT
CASNVQGSGNTIYF
>TRBV7-2|many|14|TRBD1|TRBJ1-4
TGTGCCAGCAGCTTAGACAGGGGGAATGAAAAACTGTTTTTT
CASSLDRGNEKLFF
>TRBV7-9|.|15|.|TRBJ2-1
TGTGCCAGCAGCTCCCCTGTCGGAGAGTACAATGAGCAGTTCTTC
CASSSPVGEYNEQFF
>TRBV30|few|14|.|TRBJ2-7
TGTGCCTGGAGTGTAGGAGGGAAGGTCTACGAGCAGTACTTC
CAWSVGGKVYEQYF
>TRBV20-1|.|15|TRBD2|TRBJ2-7
TGCAGTGCTAGAGTTAGGGGAGGGTTGCCCCACGAGCAGTACTTC
CSARVRGGLPHEQYF
>TRBV7-2|many|15|.|TRBJ2-5
TGTGCCAGCAGCCCAGATTCGGGGGTTGGAGAGACCCAGTACTTC
CASSPDSGVGETQYF
>TRBV5-1|many|16|TRBD2|TRBJ2-5
TGCGCCAGCAGCTTGGGCCTAGCGGGCACAGAAGAGACCCAGTACTTC
CASSLGLAGTEETQYF
>TRBV24-1|many|15|.|TRBJ2-7
TGTGCCACCAGTGATTCCGGGACGGAATATTACGAGCAGTACTTC
CATSDSGTEYYEQYF
>TRBV4-1|many|14|TRBD1|TRBJ1-1
TGCGCCAGCAGCCAACTTCCAGGGGGACACGAAGCTTTCTTT
CASSQLPGGHEAFF
>TRBV6-1|many|16|TRBD1|TRBJ1-5
TGTGCCAGCAGGGATATCAGACAGGGAGGAAATCAGCCCCAGCATTTT
CASRDIRQGGNQPQHF
>TRBV6-1|.|13|.|TRBJ1-6
TGTGCCAGCAGTGTCGGGCAGGGTGAACCCCTCCACTTT
CASSVGQGEPLHF
>TRBV7-2|few|14|TRBD1|TRBJ2-5
TGTGCCAGCAGCTCGACAGGGGCGTCAGAGACCCAGTACTTC
CASSSTGASETQYF
>TRBV14|few|18|TRBD1|TRBJ2-1
TGTGCCAGCAGCACCCTACGACAACAGGGGGCAGGGTACAATGAGCAGTTCTTC
CASSTLRQQGAGYNEQFF
>TRBV5-1|few|15|TRBD2|TRBJ2-1
TGCGCCAGCAGCTTGACTAGCGGGAGGGGGGGTGAGCAGTTCTTC
CASSLTSGRGGEQFF
>TRBV4-3|.|15|.|TRBJ1-2
TGCGCCAGCAGTATAACACAGGGAGGAGAGGATGGCTACACCTTC
CASSITQGGEDGYTF
>TRBV6-2/TRBV6-3|many|15|TRBD1|TRBJ1-5
TGTGCCACCCAGGGGGCGGGACGCGACAATCAGCCCCAGCATTTT
CATQGAGRDNQPQHF
>TRBV28|many|14|TRBD2|TRBJ2-3
TGTGCCAGCAAGTGGACTAGCGGCACAGATACGCAGTATTTT
CASKWTSGTDTQYF
>TRBV20-1|.|15|TRBD2|TRBJ2-2
TGCAGTGCTCCCCTCGGGGGGGGTTTCACCGGGGAGCTGTTTTTT
CSAPLGGGFTGELFF
>TRBV6-2/TRBV6-3|many|15|.|TRBJ1-1
TGTGCCAGCAGTTACGATGGCTATCCGAACACTGAAGCTTTCTTT
CASSYDGYPNTEAFF
>TRBV9|.|15|.|TRBJ2-7
TGTGCCAGCAGCGGAAGTAGCGGAGGGCTCTACGAGCAGTACTTC
CASSGSSGGLYEQYF
>TRBV7-2|many|12|.|TRBJ2-1
TGTGCCAGCAGCTTCTACAGGGATGAGCAGTTCTTC
CASSFYRDEQFF
>TRBV2|many|11|.|TRBJ2-1
TGTGCCAGCAGAGATGTTAATGAGCAGTTCTTC
CASRDVNEQFF
>TRBV27|many|11|.|TRBJ1-1
TGTGCCAGCAGTAAGGGGACTGAAGCTTTCTTT
CASSKGTEAFF
>TRBV12-3/TRBV12-4|.|14|TRBD1|TRBJ2-1
TGTGCCAGCAGTTTTGGACAGGGGGCGGTTGGGCAGTTCTTC
CASSFGQGAVGQFF
>TRBV3-1|many|12|.|TRBJ2-1
TGTGCCAGCACGTCTGTGTGGAATGAGCAGTTCTTC
CASTSVWNEQFF
>TRBV5-1|.|15|TRBD2|TRBJ2-1
TGCGCCAGCAGCCCTGGACTAGCGATGTACAATGAGCAGTTCTTC
CASSPGLAMYNEQFF